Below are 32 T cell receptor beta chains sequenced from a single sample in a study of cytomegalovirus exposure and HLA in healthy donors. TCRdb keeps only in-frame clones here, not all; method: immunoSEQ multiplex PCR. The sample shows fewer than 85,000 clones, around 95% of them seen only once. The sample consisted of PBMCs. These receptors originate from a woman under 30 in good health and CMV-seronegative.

CDR3 protein: CASSPILGQGNTEAFF. The CDR3 DNA reads TGTGCCAGCAGCCCTATTCTAGGACAGGGAAACACTGAAGCTTTCTTT. The genes are TRBV14 and TRBJ1-1; 8 nucleotides align to TRBD1. The CDR3 loop spans 16 amino acids. Germline V gene lookup returns CDR1 SGHDN and CDR2 FVKESK. Losses at the gene ends were 4 bases for V and 2 bases for J; bases not matched to a gene: 9.

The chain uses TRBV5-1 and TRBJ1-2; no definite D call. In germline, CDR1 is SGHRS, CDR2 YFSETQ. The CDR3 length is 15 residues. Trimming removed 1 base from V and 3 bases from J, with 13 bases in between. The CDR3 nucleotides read TGCGCCAGCAGCTTGTTTTCGGGAACCGACTATGGCTACACCTTC. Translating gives CASSLFSGTDYGYTF.

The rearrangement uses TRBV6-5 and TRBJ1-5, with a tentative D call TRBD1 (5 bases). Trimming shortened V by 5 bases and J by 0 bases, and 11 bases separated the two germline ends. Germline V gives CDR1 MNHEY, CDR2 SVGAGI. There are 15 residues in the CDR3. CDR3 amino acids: CASSRDWNSNQPQHF. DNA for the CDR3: TGTGCCAGCAGTCGGGACTGGAATAGCAATCAGCCCCAGCATTTT.

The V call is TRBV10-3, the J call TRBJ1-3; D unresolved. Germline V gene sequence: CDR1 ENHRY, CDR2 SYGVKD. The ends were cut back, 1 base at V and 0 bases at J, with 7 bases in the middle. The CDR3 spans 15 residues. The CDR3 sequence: CAISEFPSSGNTIYF. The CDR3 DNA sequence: TGTGCCATCAGTGAGTTCCCGTCCTCTGGAAACACCATATATTTT.

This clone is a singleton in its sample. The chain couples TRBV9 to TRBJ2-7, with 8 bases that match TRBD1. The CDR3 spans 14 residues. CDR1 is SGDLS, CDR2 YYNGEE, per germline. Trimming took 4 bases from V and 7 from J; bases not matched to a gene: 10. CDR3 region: CASSPRTGLREQYF. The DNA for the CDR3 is TGTGCCAGCAGCCCCCGGACAGGGTTGAGGGAGCAGTACTTC.

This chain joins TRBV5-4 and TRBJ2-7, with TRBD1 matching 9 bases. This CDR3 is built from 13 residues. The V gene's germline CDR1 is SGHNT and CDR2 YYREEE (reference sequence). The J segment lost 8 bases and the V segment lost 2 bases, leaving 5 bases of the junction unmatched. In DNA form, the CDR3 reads TGTGCCAGCAGCTTACAGGGGGCGGGAAAGCAGTACTTC. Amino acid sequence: CASSLQGAGKQYF.

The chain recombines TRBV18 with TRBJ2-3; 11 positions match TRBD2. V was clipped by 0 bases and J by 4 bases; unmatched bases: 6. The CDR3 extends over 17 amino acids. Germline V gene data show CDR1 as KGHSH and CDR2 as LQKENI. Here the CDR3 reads CASSPPSGGARSDTQYF. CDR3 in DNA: TGTGCCAGCTCACCACCTAGCGGGGGGGCCAGGTCAGATACGCAGTATTTT.

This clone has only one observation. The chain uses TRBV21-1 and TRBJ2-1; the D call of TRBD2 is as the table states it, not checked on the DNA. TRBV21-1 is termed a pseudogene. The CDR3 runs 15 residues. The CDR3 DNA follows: TGTGCCAGCAAGATAGCGGGGACTTCCTACAATGAGCAGTTCTTC. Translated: CASKIAGTSYNEQFF.

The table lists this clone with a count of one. CDR3 DNA sequence: TGTGCCAGCAGCTACCAAGGGGGAATCGGGGAGCTGTTTTTT. Translating gives CASSYQGGIGELFF. This chain links TRBV7-3 with TRBJ2-2, with a weak D call TRBD1 (6 bases). Germline V lookup: CDR1 SGHTA, CDR2 FQGTGA. The CDR3 loop spans 14 amino acids. Trimming shortened V by 4 bases and J by 7 bases, and 13 bases separated the two germline ends.

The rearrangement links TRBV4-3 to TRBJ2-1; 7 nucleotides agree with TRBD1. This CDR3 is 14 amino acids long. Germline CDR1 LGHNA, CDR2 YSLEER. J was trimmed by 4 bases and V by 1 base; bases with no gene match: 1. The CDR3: CASSQGDRYNEQFF. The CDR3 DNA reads TGCGCCAGCAGCCAAGGGGACAGATACAATGAGCAGTTCTTC.

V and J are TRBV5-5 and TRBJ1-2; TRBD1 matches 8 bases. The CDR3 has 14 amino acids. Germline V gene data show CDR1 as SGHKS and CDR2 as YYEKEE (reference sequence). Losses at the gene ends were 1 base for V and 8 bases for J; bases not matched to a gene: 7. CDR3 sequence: CASSLNRGKGGYTF. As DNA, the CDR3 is TGTGCCAGCAGCTTGAACAGGGGGAAAGGGGGCTACACCTTC.

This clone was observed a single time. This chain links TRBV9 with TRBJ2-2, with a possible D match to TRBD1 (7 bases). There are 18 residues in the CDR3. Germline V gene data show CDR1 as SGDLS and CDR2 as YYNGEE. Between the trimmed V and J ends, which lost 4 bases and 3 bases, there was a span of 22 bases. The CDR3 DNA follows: TGTGCCAGCAGCCCAGAGAGGGGGGTACAGGGGTACACCGGGGAGCTGTTTTTT. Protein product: CASSPERGVQGYTGELFF. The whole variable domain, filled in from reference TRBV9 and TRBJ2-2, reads DSGVTQTPKHLITATGQRVTLRCSPRSGDLSVYWYQQSLDQGLQFLIQYYNGEERAKGNILERFSAQQFPDLHSELNLSSLELGDSALYFCASSPERGVQGYTGELFFGEGSRLTVL.

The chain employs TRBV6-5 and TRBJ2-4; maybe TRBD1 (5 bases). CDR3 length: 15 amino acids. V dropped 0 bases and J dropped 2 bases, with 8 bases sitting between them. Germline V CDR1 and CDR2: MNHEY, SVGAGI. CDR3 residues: CASSYSPGSKNIQYF. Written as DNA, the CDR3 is TGTGCCAGCAGTTACTCGCCAGGGTCCAAAAACATTCAGTACTTC.

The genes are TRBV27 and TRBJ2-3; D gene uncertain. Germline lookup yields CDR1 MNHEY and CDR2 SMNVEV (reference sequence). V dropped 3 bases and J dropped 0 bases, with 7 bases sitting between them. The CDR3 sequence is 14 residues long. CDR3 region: CASSFTPSTDTQYF. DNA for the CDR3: TGTGCCAGCAGTTTTACACCGAGCACAGATACGCAGTATTTT.

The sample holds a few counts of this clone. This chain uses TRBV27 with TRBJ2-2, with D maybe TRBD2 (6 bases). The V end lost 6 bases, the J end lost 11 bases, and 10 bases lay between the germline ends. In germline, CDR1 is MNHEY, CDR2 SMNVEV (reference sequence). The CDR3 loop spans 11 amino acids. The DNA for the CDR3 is TGTGCCAGCAGGCGGGGAGGAGAGCTGTTTTTT. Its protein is CASRRGGELFF.

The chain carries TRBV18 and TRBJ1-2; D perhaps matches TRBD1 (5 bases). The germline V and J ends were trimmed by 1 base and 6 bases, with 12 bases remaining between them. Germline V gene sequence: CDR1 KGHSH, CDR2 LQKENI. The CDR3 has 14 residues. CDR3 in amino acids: CASSPLRERDGYTF. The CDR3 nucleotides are TGTGCCAGCTCACCACTCAGGGAGCGGGATGGCTACACCTTC. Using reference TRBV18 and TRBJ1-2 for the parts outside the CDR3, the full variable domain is NAGVMQNPRHLVRRRGQEARLRCSPMKGHSHVYWYRQLPEEGLKFMVYLQKENIIDESGMPKERFSAEFPKEGPSILRIQQVVRGDSAAYFCASSPLRERDGYTFGSGTRLTVV.

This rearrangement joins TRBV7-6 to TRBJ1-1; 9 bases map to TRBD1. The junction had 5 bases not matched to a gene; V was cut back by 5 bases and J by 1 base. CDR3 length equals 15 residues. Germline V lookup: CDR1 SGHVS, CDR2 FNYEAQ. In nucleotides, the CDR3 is TGTGCCAGCAGCCGAGGACAGGGGAAGAACACTGAAGCTTTCTTT. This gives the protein CASSRGQGKNTEAFF.

The CDR3 loop is CASSSPGNSPLHF. The CDR3 DNA follows: TGTGCCAGCAGCTCCCCGGGTAATTCACCCCTCCACTTT. J is TRBJ1-6 and V is TRBV7-9, with D uncertain. The CDR3 covers 13 residues. Deletions cut 4 bases from V and 6 bases from J, with 7 bases between. The germline V gene has CDR1 SEHNR and CDR2 FQNEAQ (reference sequence).

For the CDR3, the DNA is TGTGCCAGCAGTGTCTCCTTGACAGGGCTCGTGAGCTACACCTTC. It translates to CASSVSLTGLVSYTF. The gene calls are TRBV2 and TRBJ1-2; 7 nucleotides line up with TRBD1. The length of the CDR3 is 15 residues. V was pared by 4 bases and J by 9 bases, with 14 bases of the junction left unmatched. The germline V gene has CDR1 SNHLY and CDR2 FYNNEI.

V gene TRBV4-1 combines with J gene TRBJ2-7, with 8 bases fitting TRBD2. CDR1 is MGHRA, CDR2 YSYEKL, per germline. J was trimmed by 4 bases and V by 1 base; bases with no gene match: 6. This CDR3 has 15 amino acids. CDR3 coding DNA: TGCGCCAGCAGCCAAGGGGAGGCGGGAGGATACGAGCAGTACTTC. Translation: CASSQGEAGGYEQYF.

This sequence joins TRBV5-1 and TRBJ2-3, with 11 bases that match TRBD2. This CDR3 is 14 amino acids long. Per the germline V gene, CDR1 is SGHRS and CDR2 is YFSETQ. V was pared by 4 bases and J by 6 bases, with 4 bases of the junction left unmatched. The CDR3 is CASSLAGGLDTQYF. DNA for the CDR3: TGCGCCAGCAGCCTAGCGGGGGGACTTGATACGCAGTATTTT.

CDR3: CASSLHPTGRLGRSLHF. The CDR3 nucleotides read TGTGCCAGCAGCCTACATCCTACAGGACGTCTGGGTAGATCCCTCCACTTT. The chain combines TRBV5-5 with TRBJ1-6; maybe TRBD1 (5 bases). CDR3 length: 17 residues. Germline V gene data show CDR1 as SGHKS and CDR2 as YYEKEE (reference sequence). The germline V and J ends were trimmed by 4 bases and 14 bases, with 28 bases remaining between them.

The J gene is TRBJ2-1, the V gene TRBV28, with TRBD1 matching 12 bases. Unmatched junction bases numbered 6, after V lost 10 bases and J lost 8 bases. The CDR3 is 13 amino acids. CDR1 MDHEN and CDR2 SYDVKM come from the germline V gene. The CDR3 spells CATRDRGLDEQFF. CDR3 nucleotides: TGTGCCACCCGGGACAGGGGGCTGGATGAGCAGTTCTTC.

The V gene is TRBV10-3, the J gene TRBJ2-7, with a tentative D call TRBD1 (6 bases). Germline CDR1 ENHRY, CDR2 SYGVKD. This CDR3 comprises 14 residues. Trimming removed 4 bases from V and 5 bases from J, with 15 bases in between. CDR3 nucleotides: TGTGCCATCAGTGCACAGGGCCAGAGGGACGAGCAGTACTTC. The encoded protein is CAISAQGQRDEQYF.

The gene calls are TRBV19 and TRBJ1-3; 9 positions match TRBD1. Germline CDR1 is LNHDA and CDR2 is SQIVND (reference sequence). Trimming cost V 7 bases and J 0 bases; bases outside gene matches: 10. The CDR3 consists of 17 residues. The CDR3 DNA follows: TGTGCCAGTACGGACAGGGGCCACCTCAACTCTGGAAACACCATATATTTT. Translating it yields CASTDRGHLNSGNTIYF.

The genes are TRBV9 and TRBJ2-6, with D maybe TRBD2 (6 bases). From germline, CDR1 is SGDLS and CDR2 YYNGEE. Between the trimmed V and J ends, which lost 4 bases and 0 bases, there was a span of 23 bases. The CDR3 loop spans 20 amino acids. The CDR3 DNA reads TGTGCCAGCAGCTTCCGTCCGGGTGGGGAGGCAAGCTCTGGGGCCAACGTCCTGACTTTC. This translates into CASSFRPGGEASSGANVLTF.

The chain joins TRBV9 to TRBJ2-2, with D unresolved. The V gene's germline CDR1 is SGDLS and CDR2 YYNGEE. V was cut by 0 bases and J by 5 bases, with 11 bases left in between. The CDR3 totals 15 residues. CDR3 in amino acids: CASSVVAGGTGELFF. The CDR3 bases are TGTGCCAGCAGCGTAGTAGCTGGTGGAACCGGGGAGCTGTTTTTT.

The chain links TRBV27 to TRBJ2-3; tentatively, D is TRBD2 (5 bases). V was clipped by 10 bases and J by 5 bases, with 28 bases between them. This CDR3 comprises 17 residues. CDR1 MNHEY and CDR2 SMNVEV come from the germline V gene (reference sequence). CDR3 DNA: TGTGCCACCAAGAGTTATTGGGGAGCCCCGGGTGTAGATACGCAGTATTTT. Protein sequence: CATKSYWGAPGVDTQYF.

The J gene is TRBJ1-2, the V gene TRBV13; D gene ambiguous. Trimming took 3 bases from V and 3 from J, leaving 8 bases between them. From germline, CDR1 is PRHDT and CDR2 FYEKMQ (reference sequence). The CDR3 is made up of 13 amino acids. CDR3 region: CASSFRVDYGYTF. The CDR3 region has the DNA TGTGCCAGCAGCTTTCGGGTAGACTATGGCTACACCTTC.

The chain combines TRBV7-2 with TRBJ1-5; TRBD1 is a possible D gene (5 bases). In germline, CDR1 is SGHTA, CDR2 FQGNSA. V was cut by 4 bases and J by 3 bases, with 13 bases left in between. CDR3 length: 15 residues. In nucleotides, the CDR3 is TGTGCCAGCAGCTCCGAGCAGGGTTTCAATCAGCCCCAGCATTTT. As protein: CASSSEQGFNQPQHF.

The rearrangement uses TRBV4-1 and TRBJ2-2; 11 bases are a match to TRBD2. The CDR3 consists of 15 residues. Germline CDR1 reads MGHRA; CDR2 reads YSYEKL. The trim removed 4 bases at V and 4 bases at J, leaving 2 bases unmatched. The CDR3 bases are TGCGCCAGCAGCCTTGGACTAGCGGGCACCGGGGAGCTGTTTTTT. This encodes CASSLGLAGTGELFF.

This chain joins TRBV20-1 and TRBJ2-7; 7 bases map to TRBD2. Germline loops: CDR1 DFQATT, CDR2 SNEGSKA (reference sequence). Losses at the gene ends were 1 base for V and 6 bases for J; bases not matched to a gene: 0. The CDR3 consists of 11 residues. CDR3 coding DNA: TGCAGTGCTAGAGGGGGGGGCGAGCAGTACTTC. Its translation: CSARGGGEQYF.